This record concerns one T cell receptor beta chain sequence. The PCR made use of 60 Vbeta and 13 Jbeta primers. Only in-frame clones appear in the TCRdb table, and some are missing; sequencing was by immunoSEQ multiplex PCR. The sample includes under 150,000 clones, 75% to 80% of them seen just once. This entry comes from a study of cytomegalovirus exposure and HLA in healthy donors. Turning to the study itself: For the approximately 360 genotyped donors, 80% to 90% fell within the Caucasian-associated ancestry cluster.

The germline CDR1 and CDR2 sequences are SEHNR and FQNEAQ (reference sequence). J lost 4 bases, V lost 4 bases, and 13 bases had no gene match. This CDR3 has 16 residues. Sequencing input: PBMCs. The V gene is TRBV7-9, the J gene TRBJ2-7; 7 nucleotides align to TRBD1. The TCR comes from a woman in her twenties or thirties in good health and CMV-seronegative. The CDR3, as DNA: TGTGCCAGCAGCTCGCCCGCAACAGGGGTAGGATACGAGCAGTACTTC. This encodes CASSSPATGVGYEQYF.